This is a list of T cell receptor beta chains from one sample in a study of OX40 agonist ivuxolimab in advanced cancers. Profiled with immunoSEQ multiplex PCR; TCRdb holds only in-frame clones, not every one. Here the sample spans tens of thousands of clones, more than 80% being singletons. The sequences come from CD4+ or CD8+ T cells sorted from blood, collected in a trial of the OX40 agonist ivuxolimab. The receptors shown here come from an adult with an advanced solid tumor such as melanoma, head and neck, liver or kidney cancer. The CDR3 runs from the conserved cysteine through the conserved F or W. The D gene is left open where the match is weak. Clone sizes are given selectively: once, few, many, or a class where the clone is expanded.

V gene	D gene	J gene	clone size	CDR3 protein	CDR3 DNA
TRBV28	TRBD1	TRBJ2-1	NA	CASSGQGASYNEQFF	TGTGCCAGCAGTGGACAGGGGGCCTCCTACAATGAGCAGTTCTTC
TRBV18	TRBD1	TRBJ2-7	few	CASSPGTAFYEQYF	TGTGCCAGCTCACCAGGGACAGCTTTCTACGAGCAGTACTTC
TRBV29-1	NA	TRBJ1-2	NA	CSAPLGGGYTF	TGCAGCGCCCCCCTGGGGGGTGGCTACACCTTC
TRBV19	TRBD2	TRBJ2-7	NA	CASSTNSGTSGRRFPYEQYF	TGTGCCAGTAGTACAAACTCCGGGACTAGCGGGAGAAGATTTCCCTACGAGCAGTACTTC
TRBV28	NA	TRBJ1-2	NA	CASSFQGRDGYTF	TGTGCCAGCAGTTTCCAGGGTAGGGATGGCTACACCTTC
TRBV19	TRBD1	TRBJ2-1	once	CATFTGQGANEQFF	TGTGCCACATTCACCGGACAGGGGGCGAATGAGCAGTTCTTC
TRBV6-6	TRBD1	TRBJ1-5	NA	CASSLVGQGGNQPQHF	TGTGCCAGCAGTCTTGTAGGACAGGGGGGAAATCAGCCCCAGCATTTT
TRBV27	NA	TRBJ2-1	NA	CASSFPRGEQFF	TGTGCCAGCAGTTTCCCGCGGGGAGAGCAGTTCTTC
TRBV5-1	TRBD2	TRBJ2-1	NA	CASSWEGAGGPFYNEQFF	TGCGCCAGCAGCTGGGAAGGGGCGGGAGGGCCTTTCTACAATGAGCAGTTCTTC
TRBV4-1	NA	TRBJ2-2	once	CASSQATGGTGELFF	TGCGCCAGCAGCCAAGCGACGGGCGGCACCGGGGAGCTGTTTTTT
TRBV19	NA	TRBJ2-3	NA	CASSYGASTDTQYF	TGTGCCAGTAGTTACGGTGCTAGCACAGATACGCAGTATTTT
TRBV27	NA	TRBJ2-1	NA	CASSLSGPRNEQFF	TGTGCCAGCAGTTTATCGGGCCCGAGAAATGAGCAGTTCTTC
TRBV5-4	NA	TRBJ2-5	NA	CASSLPLLQGNEETQYF	TGTGCCAGCAGCTTGCCGCTGCTACAGGGAAATGAAGAGACCCAGTACTTC
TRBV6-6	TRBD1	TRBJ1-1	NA	CASSSGQGWTFF	TGTGCCAGCAGTTCCGGACAGGGATGGACTTTCTTT
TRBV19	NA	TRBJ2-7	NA	CASSTGVYEQYF	TGTGCCAGTAGCACCGGAGTCTACGAGCAGTACTTC
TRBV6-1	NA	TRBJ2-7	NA	CASSDRGYEQYF	TGTGCCAGCAGTGACAGGGGCTACGAGCAGTACTTC
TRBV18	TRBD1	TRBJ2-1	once	CASSDRGHEQFF	TGTGCCAGCTCAGACAGGGGCCATGAGCAGTTCTTC
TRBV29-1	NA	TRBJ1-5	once	CSVDPGVGQPQHF	TGCAGCGTTGATCCAGGGGTCGGTCAGCCCCAGCATTTT
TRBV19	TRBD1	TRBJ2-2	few	CASSQDRGYTGELFF	TGTGCCAGTTCACAGGACAGGGGATATACCGGGGAGCTGTTTTTT
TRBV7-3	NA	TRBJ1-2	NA	CASSLNPGQPRGYTF	TGTGCCAGCAGCTTAAACCCCGGACAGCCAAGGGGCTACACCTTC
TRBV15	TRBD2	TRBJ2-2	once	CATSRATSGFAGELFF	TGTGCCACCAGCAGAGCTACTAGCGGGTTCGCCGGGGAGCTGTTTTTT
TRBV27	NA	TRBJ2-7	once	CASSLSGSLSQYF	TGTGCCAGCAGTTTAAGCGGCTCCTTAAGTCAGTACTTC
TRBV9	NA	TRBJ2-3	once	CASSDLLSTDTQYF	TGTGCCAGCAGCGACTTACTTAGCACAGATACGCAGTATTTT
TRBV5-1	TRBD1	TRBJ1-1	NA	CASSLFVQGRVEAFF	TGCGCCAGCAGCTTGTTCGTACAGGGGCGTGTTGAAGCTTTCTTT
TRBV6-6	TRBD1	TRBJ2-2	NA	CASRERQGPGELFF	TGTGCCAGCAGGGAAAGACAGGGGCCTGGGGAGCTGTTTTTT
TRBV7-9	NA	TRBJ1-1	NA	CASSLGPADTEAFF	TGTGCCAGCAGCTTAGGCCCCGCGGACACTGAAGCTTTCTTT
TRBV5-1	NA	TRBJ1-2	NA	CASSLAGDGYTF	TGCGCCAGCAGCTTGGCCGGTGATGGCTACACCTTC
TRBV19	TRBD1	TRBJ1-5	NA	CASSHPGQVNQPQHF	TGTGCCAGTAGTCATCCGGGACAGGTGAATCAGCCCCAGCATTTT
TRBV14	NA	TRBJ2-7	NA	CASSQDAGTSTYEQYF	TGTGCCAGCAGCCAAGATGCCGGGACTTCCACCTACGAGCAGTACTTC
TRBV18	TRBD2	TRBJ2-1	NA	CASSPTSPSYNEQFF	TGTGCCAGCTCTCCGACTAGCCCCAGCTACAATGAGCAGTTCTTC
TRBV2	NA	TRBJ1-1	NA	CASSELGSTHTEAFF	TGTGCCAGCAGTGAGTTGGGCTCAACCCACACTGAAGCTTTCTTT
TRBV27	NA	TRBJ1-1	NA	CASSHPGGMNTEAFF	TGTGCCAGCAGTCACCCCGGCGGCATGAACACTGAAGCTTTCTTT
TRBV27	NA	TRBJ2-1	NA	CASSPDLEGGRFNEQFF	TGTGCCAGCAGTCCCGACTTAGAGGGGGGCCGTTTCAATGAGCAGTTCTTC
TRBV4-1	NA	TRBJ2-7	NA	CASSQEGRGYEQYF	TGCGCCAGCAGCCAAGAGGGCAGGGGTTACGAGCAGTACTTC
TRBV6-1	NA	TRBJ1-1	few	CASKVTENTEAFF	TGTGCCAGCAAAGTGACAGAGAACACTGAAGCTTTCTTT
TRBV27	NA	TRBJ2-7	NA	CASSSSSYEQYF	TGTGCCAGCAGTTCGAGCTCCTACGAGCAGTACTTC
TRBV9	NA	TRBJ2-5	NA	CASSPERTSEETQYF	TGTGCCAGCAGCCCAGAAAGGACCAGCGAGGAGACCCAGTACTTC
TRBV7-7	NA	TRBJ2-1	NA	CASSLRGRENEQFF	TGTGCCAGCAGCTTAAGGGGGCGGGAAAATGAGCAGTTCTTC
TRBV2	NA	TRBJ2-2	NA	CASTLRAGELFF	TGTGCCAGCACCCTAAGGGCCGGGGAGCTGTTTTTT
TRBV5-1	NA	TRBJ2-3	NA	CASSLEGGFADTQYF	TGCGCCAGCAGCTTGGAGGGTGGATTCGCAGATACGCAGTATTTT
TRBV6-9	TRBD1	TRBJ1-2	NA	CASKAQGVRYGYTF	TGTGCCAGCAAAGCACAGGGGGTTCGGTATGGCTACACCTTC
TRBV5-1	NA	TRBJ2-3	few	CASSLEDSTFTDTQYF	TGCGCCAGCAGCTTGGAGGACTCAACCTTCACAGATACGCAGTATTTT
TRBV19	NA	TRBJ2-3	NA	CASSIVDTDTQYF	TGTGCCAGTAGTATAGTGGACACAGATACGCAGTATTTT
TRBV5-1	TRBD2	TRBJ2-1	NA	CASSGGTSGDGSYNEQFF	TGCGCCAGCAGCGGGGGGACTAGCGGTGATGGCTCCTACAATGAGCAGTTCTTC
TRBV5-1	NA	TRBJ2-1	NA	CASSLGWGLTYNEQFF	TGCGCCAGCAGCTTGGGGTGGGGACTCACCTACAATGAGCAGTTCTTC
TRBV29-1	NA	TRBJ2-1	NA	CSAEERVDEQFF	TGCAGCGCTGAAGAGAGGGTCGATGAGCAGTTCTTC
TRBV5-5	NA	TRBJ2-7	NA	CASSLEWPWYEQYF	TGTGCCAGCAGCCTGGAGTGGCCGTGGTACGAGCAGTACTTC
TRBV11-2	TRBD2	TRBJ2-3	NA	CASSSQQREFPTDTQYF	TGTGCCAGCAGCTCGCAACAGCGGGAGTTTCCCACAGATACGCAGTATTTT
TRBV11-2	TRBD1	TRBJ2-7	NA	CASSPMSGQVIEYTYEQYF	TGTGCCAGCAGCCCCATGTCGGGACAGGTTATAGAATATACCTACGAGCAGTACTTC
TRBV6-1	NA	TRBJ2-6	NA	CASSDGGANVLTF	TGTGCCAGCAGTGATGGGGGGGCCAACGTCCTGACTTTC
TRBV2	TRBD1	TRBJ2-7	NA	CAILRDSNDEQYF	TGTGCCATCCTCCGGGACAGCAATGACGAGCAGTACTTC
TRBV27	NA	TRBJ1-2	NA	CASRPSRGYGYTF	TGTGCCAGCAGACCCTCCAGGGGCTATGGCTACACCTTC
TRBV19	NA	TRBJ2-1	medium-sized	CASSIGWNEQFF	TGTGCCAGTAGTATAGGGTGGAATGAGCAGTTCTTC
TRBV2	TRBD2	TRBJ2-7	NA	CASRPTSGASYEQYF	TGTGCCAGCAGACCCACTAGCGGAGCCTCCTACGAGCAGTACTTC
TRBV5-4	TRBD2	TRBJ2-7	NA	CASSRGTGTSGYEQYF	TGTGCCAGCAGCCGAGGGACGGGGACTAGCGGCTACGAGCAGTACTTC
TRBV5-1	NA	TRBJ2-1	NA	CASSGYSAANEQFF	TGCGCCAGCAGCGGCTACTCGGCGGCCAATGAGCAGTTCTTC